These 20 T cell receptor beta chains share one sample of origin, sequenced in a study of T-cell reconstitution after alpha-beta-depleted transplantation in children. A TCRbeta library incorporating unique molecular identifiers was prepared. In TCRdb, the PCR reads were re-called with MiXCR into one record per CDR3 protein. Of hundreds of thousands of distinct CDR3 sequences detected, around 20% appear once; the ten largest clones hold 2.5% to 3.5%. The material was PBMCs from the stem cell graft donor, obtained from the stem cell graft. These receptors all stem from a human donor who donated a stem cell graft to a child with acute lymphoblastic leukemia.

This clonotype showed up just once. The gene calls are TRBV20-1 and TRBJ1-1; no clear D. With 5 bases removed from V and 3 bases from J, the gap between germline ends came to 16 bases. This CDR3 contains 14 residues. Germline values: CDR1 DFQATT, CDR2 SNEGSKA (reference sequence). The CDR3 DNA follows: TGCAGTGCTTCTACAAAATTCTGGGACACTGAAGCTTTCTTT. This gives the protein CSASTKFWDTEAFF.

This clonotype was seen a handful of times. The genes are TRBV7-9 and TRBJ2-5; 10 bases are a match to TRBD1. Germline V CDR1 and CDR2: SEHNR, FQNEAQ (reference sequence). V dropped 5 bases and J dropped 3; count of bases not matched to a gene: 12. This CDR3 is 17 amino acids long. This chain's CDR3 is CASSQTPTGQGKETQYF. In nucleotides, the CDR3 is TGTGCCAGCAGCCAAACTCCCACGGGACAGGGGAAAGAGACCCAGTACTTC.

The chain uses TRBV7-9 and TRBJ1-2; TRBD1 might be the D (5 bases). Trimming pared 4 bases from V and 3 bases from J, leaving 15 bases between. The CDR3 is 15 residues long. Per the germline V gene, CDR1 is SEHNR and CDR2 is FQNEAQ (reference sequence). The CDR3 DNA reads TGTGCCAGCAGCTCCGGACATTTCAGTGACTATGGCTACACCTTC. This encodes CASSSGHFSDYGYTF.

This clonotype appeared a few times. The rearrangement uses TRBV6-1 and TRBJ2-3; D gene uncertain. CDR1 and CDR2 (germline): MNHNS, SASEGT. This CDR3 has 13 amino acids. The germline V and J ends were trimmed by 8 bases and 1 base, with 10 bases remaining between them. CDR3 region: CASATSGTDTQYF. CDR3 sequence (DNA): TGTGCCAGCGCCACCTCGGGCACAGATACGCAGTATTTT.

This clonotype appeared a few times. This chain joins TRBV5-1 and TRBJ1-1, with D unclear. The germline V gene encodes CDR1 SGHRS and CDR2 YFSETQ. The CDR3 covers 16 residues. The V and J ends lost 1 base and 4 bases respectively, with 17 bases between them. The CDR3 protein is CASSLREWASFTEAFF. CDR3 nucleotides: TGCGCCAGCAGCTTGCGAGAGTGGGCGTCTTTCACTGAAGCTTTCTTT.

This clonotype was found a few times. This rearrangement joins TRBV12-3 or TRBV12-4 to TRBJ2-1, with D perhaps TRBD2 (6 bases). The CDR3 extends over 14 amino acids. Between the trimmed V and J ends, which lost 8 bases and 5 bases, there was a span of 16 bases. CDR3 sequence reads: CASRQGRTDNEQFF. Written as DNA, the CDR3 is TGTGCCAGCCGACAAGGGAGGACCGACAATGAGCAGTTCTTC.

Here the CDR3 reads CASSKGGANTEAFF. The CDR3, as DNA: TGTGCCAGCAGCAAAGGGGGGGCGAACACTGAAGCTTTCTTT. The J gene is TRBJ1-1, the V gene TRBV21-1; TRBD1 is the table's D call, not checked against the DNA. TRBV21-1 is deemed a pseudogene. CDR3 length: 14 residues.

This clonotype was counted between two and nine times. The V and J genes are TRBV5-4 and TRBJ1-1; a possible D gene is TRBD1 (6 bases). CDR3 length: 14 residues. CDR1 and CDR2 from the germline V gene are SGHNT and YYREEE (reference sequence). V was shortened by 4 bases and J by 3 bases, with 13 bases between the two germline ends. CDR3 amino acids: CASSPGVGDTEAFF. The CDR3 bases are TGTGCCAGCAGCCCAGGGGTAGGGGACACTGAAGCTTTCTTT.

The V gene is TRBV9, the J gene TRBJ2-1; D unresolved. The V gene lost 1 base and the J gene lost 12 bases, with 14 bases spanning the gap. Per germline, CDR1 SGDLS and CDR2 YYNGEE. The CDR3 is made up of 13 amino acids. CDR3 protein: CASSVPPAMVQFF. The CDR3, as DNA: TGTGCCAGCAGCGTACCCCCGGCTATGGTGCAGTTCTTC.

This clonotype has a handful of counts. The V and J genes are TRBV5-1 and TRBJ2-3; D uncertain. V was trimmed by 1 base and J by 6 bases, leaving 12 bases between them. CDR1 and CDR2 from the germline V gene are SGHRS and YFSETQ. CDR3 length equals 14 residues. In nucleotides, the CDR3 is TGCGCCAGCAGCTTGTGGGCCAGCCGGGATACGCAGTATTTT. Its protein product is CASSLWASRDTQYF.

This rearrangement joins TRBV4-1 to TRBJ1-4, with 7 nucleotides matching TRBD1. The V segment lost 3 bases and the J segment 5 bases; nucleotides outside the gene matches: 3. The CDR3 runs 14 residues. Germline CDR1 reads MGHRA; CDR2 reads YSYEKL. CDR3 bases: TGCGCCAGCAGCCAGGGGACAGAAAATGAAAAACTGTTTTTT. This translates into CASSQGTENEKLFF.

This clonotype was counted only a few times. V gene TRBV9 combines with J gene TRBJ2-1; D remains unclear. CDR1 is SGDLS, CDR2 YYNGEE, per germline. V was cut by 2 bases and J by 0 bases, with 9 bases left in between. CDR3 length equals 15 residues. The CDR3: CASSVTDNSYNEQFF. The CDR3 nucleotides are TGTGCCAGCAGCGTTACCGACAACTCCTACAATGAGCAGTTCTTC.

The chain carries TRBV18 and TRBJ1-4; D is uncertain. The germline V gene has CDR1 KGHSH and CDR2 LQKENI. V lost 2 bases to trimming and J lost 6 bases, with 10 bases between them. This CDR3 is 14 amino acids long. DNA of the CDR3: TGTGCCAGCTCACCAGGGTCCAAGTATGAAAAACTGTTTTTT. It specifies CASSPGSKYEKLFF.

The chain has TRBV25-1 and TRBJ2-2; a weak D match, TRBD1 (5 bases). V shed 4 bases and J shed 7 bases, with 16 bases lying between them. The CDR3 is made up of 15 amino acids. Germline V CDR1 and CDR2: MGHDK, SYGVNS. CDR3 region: CASSVLAGPGGELFF. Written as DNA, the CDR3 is TGTGCCAGCAGTGTATTAGCAGGGCCCGGCGGGGAGCTGTTTTTT.

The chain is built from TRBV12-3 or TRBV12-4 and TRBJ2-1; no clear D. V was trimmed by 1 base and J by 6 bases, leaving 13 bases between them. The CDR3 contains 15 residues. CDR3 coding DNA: TGTGCCAGCAGTTTAGAAATGGGAACTGTCAATGAGCAGTTCTTC. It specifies CASSLEMGTVNEQFF.

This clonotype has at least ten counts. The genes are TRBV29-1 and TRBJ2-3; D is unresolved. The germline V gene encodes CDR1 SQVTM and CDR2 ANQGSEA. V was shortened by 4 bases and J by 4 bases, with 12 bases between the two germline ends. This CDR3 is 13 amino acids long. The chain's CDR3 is CSVVGPESDTQYF. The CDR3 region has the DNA TGCAGCGTTGTGGGTCCGGAGTCAGATACGCAGTATTTT.

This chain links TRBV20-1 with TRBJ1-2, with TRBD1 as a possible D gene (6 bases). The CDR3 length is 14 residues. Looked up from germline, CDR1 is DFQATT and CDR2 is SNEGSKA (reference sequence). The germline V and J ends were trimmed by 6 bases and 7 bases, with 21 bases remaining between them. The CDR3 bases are TGCAGTGCAGCCCCTCCCCGGGGGGCTGGTGGCTACACCTTC. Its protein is CSAAPPRGAGGYTF.

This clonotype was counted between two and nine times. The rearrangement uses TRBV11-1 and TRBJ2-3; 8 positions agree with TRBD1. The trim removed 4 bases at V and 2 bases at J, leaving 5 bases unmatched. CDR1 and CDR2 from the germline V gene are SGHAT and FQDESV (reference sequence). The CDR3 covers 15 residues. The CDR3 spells CASSWTGSYTDTQYF. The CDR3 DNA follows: TGTGCCAGCAGCTGGACAGGGAGTTACACAGATACGCAGTATTTT.

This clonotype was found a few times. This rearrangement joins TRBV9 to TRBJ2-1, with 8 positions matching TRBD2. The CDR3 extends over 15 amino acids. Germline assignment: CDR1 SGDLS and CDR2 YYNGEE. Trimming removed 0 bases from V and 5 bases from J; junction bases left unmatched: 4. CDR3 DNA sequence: TGTGCCAGCAGCGTAGCGGGAGGGAGCCACAATGAGCAGTTCTTC. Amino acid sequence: CASSVAGGSHNEQFF.

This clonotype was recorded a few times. DNA for the CDR3: TGCGCCAGCAGCCAGGGGACAGGGAGGCAGCCCCAGCATTTT. Its translation: CASSQGTGRQPQHF. The V and J genes are TRBV4-1 and TRBJ1-5; 9 positions agree with TRBD1. Germline V gene sequence: CDR1 MGHRA, CDR2 YSYEKL. The CDR3 has 14 amino acids. Unmatched junction bases numbered 4, after V lost 3 bases and J lost 7 bases.